These 11 T cell receptor beta chains came from one sample sequenced in a study of blood T cell repertoires in COVID-19. Some clones are missing from TCRdb's copy, which holds only in-frame ones; the method was immunoSEQ multiplex PCR. There are approximately 180,000 clones in the sample; around 76% occur only once, and 8.4% lies in the top ten. The sample comprised peripheral blood. The receptors come from a woman aged 65 to 85 with acute or convalescent COVID-19.

In this sample, this clone turned up once. The chain couples TRBV27 to TRBJ1-3; D might be TRBD1 (5 bases). The CDR3 contains 14 residues. The germline V gene encodes CDR1 MNHEY and CDR2 SMNVEV (reference sequence). Deletions cut 5 bases from V and 1 base from J, with 9 bases between. The CDR3 nucleotides are TGTGCCAGCAGTCAAGGGGTGTCTGGAAACACCATATATTTT. As protein: CASSQGVSGNTIYF.

The J gene is TRBJ2-7, the V gene TRBV4-2; D unclear. The CDR3 length is 14 residues. Germline assignment: CDR1 LGHNA and CDR2 YNFKEQ. V was shortened by 4 bases and J by 2 bases, with 12 bases between the two germline ends. CDR3 coding DNA: TGTGCCAGCAGCCTTCCGGGTCCGACCTACGAGCAGTACTTC. Its protein is CASSLPGPTYEQYF.

The chain joins TRBV6-2 or TRBV6-3 to TRBJ2-1, with D perhaps matching TRBD2 (6 bases). The germline gives CDR1 MNHEY, CDR2 SVGEGT. Trimming removed 4 bases from V and 0 bases from J, with 13 bases in between. The CDR3 is 16 residues long. CDR3: CASSSRDGSSYNEQFF. In DNA, the CDR3 is TGTGCCAGCAGTTCCCGGGACGGGAGCTCCTACAATGAGCAGTTCTTC.

V usage is TRBV4-1 and J usage is TRBJ2-1; 16 nucleotides match TRBD2. Germline V gene sequence: CDR1 MGHRA, CDR2 YSYEKL. The CDR3 extends over 17 amino acids. V shed 5 bases, J shed 4 bases, and the junction held 5 bases outside the gene matches. CDR3 in DNA: TGCGCCAGCAGCAGGGGACTAGCGGGAGGGCTTTACAATGAGCAGTTCTTC. This gives the protein CASSRGLAGGLYNEQFF.

The J gene is TRBJ1-2, the V gene TRBV4-3; 12 positions agree with TRBD1. The CDR3 has 18 residues. V was pared by 0 bases and J by 4 bases, with 9 bases of the junction left unmatched. CDR1 and CDR2 from the germline V gene are LGHNA and YSLEER. The CDR3 DNA sequence: TGCGCCAGCAGCCAAGATCCCGGCGGGACAGGGGGCTTCTATGGCTACACCTTC. This translates into CASSQDPGGTGGFYGYTF.

This clone was seen a handful of times. The genes are TRBV6-2 or TRBV6-3 and TRBJ1-5; D call uncertain. V shed 4 bases and J shed 9 bases, with 10 bases lying between them. Looked up from germline, CDR1 is MNHEY and CDR2 is SVGEGT. The CDR3 extends over 12 amino acids. CDR3 protein: CASSSGIWPQHF. The CDR3 bases are TGTGCCAGCAGTTCCGGGATATGGCCCCAGCATTTT.

The V gene is TRBV24-1, the J gene TRBJ1-1; the D is unclear. Trimming removed 10 bases at V and 5 bases at J, with 4 bases between. CDR1 is KGHDR and CDR2 is SFDVKD in the germline V gene. The CDR3 totals 9 residues. Here the CDR3 reads CATRTEAFF. Written as DNA, the CDR3 is TGTGCCACGCGGACTGAAGCTTTCTTT.

The chain has TRBV18 and TRBJ1-5, with 7 bases that match TRBD1. The CDR3 consists of 15 residues. Germline values: CDR1 KGHSH, CDR2 LQKENI. V shed 6 bases, J shed 1 base, and the junction held 6 bases outside the gene matches. The chain's CDR3 is CASSKQGSSNQPQHF. The CDR3 DNA sequence: TGTGCCAGCTCTAAACAGGGGAGCAGCAATCAGCCCCAGCATTTT.

The chain employs TRBV3-1 (or the pseudogene TRBV3-2) and TRBJ2-7; D perhaps matches TRBD2 (5 bases). V dropped 1 base and J dropped 5 bases, with 15 bases sitting between them. CDR1 and CDR2 from the germline V gene are LGHDT and YNNKEL (reference sequence). The CDR3 loop spans 15 amino acids. The CDR3 protein is CASSQGPLRGNEQYF. The CDR3 DNA reads TGTGCCAGCAGCCAAGGACCTCTCCGGGGTAACGAGCAGTACTTC.

This clone is a singleton in its sample. The chain carries TRBV5-1 and TRBJ2-2; D remains ambiguous. V lost 1 base to trimming and J lost 0 bases, with 10 bases between them. Germline values: CDR1 SGHRS, CDR2 YFSETQ. The CDR3 has 16 amino acids. Here the CDR3 reads CASSLNIAANTGELFF. For the CDR3, the DNA is TGCGCCAGCAGCTTGAATATCGCGGCGAACACCGGGGAGCTGTTTTTT.

The chain is built from TRBV6-1 and TRBJ2-7; D is perhaps TRBD2 (5 bases). The CDR3 is 14 amino acids. The ends were cut back, 0 bases at V and 4 bases at J, with 10 bases in the middle. The germline V gene encodes CDR1 MNHNS and CDR2 SASEGT. CDR3 residues: CASSEAPQRYEQYF. CDR3 in DNA: TGTGCCAGCAGTGAAGCGCCCCAGCGGTACGAGCAGTACTTC.